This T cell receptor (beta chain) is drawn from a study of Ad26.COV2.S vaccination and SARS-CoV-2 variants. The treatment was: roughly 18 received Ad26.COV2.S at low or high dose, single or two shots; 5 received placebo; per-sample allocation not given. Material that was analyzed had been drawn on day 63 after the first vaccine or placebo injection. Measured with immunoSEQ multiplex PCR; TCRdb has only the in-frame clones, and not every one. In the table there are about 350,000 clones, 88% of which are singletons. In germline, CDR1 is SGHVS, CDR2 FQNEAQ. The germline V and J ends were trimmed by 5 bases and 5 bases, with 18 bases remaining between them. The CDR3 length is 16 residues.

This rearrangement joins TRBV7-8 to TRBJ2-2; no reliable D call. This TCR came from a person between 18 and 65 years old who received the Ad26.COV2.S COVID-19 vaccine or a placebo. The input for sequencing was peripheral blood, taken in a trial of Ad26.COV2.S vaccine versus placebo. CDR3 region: CASSPPLRVATGELFF. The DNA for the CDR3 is TGTGCCAGCAGCCCCCCTCTCCGGGTTGCTACCGGGGAGCTGTTTTTT.